Following are 26 T cell receptor beta chains from one sample sequenced in a study of T cells in Graves' hyperthyroidism and ophthalmopathy (dated by TCRdb to the late 2010s). Library preparation was by multiplex PCR. The sample was run on an Illumina HiSeq 2000. The TCR beta CDR3 regions were amplified from the RNA transcripts. The TCR CDR3 was subjected to a first round of RT-PCR using the HTBI primer set and the Qiagen OneStep RT-PCR kit. The public reads were quality trimmed at Q25 with fastp and then assembled into clones with MiXCR by TCRdb, keeping productive beta chains. CDR3 protein duplicates are merged, each entry listing the most common genes and DNA. A total of about 420,000 distinct CDR3 sequences appear in this sample, roughly 13% of them only once. The top ten hold around 5.3% of the sample. Specimen: blood. These receptors were taken from a woman aged 18-29 years with Graves' hyperthyroidism.

This clonotype was recorded many times. This sequence joins TRBV7-9 and TRBJ2-1; D ambiguous. The CDR3 runs 13 residues. Germline CDR1 is SEHNR and CDR2 is FQNEAQ (reference sequence). V was trimmed by 4 bases and J by 10 bases, leaving 14 bases between them. This CDR3 is CASSSFTPEEQFF. Written as DNA, the CDR3 is TGTGCCAGCAGCTCTTTCACTCCGGAGGAGCAGTTCTTC.

This clonotype appeared a few times. The chain uses TRBV24-1 and TRBJ2-1; 7 bases match TRBD2. The CDR3 is made up of 15 amino acids. Germline lookup yields CDR1 KGHDR and CDR2 SFDVKD. The junction had 7 bases not matched to a gene; V was cut back by 3 bases and J by 6 bases. As DNA, the CDR3 is TGTGCCACCAGTGATGTGGGAGGGCGACGCAATGAGCAGTTCTTC. Translated: CATSDVGGRRNEQFF.

The chain is built from TRBV14 and TRBJ2-1; 11 bases are a match to TRBD2. CDR1 is SGHDN, CDR2 FVKESK, per germline. J was trimmed by 8 bases and V by 2 bases; bases with no gene match: 11. The CDR3 sequence is 17 residues long. DNA for the CDR3: TGTGCCAGCAGCCAATTCCTACTAGCGGGAGCCCCCCATGAGCAGTTCTTC. It encodes CASSQFLLAGAPHEQFF.

Many counts were recorded for this clonotype. The CDR3 sequence is CASSLRAPGYEQYF. The CDR3 DNA follows: TGTGCCAGCAGTCTTAGGGCTCCCGGTTACGAGCAGTACTTC. V usage is TRBV27 and J usage is TRBJ2-7, with D unresolved. The V gene lost 5 bases and the J gene lost 4 bases, with 15 bases spanning the gap. Germline CDR1 and CDR2: MNHEY and SMNVEV (reference sequence). The CDR3 loop spans 14 amino acids.

V and J are TRBV20-1 and TRBJ2-5; maybe TRBD2 (7 bases). This CDR3 has 12 amino acids. The ends were cut back, 4 bases at V and 4 bases at J, with 10 bases in the middle. In germline, CDR1 is DFQATT, CDR2 SNEGSKA (reference sequence). Here the CDR3 reads CSATAGAETQYF. Written as DNA, the CDR3 is TGCAGTGCTACCGCGGGGGCAGAGACCCAGTACTTC.

The V call is TRBV6-1, the J call TRBJ2-1; the match to TRBD1 covers 8 bases. After removal of 3 bases from V and 4 bases from J, the junction contained 5 bases not matched to a gene. The germline gives CDR1 MNHNS, CDR2 SASEGT. The CDR3 totals 15 residues. In nucleotides, the CDR3 is TGTGCCAGCAGTGAGCTGGGACAGGCTTACAATGAGCAGTTCTTC. Translating it yields CASSELGQAYNEQFF.

The table lists this clonotype with many counts. This chain links TRBV13 with TRBJ2-5; 11 bases are a match to TRBD2. Germline V gene lookup returns CDR1 PRHDT and CDR2 FYEKMQ (reference sequence). Trimming cost V 2 bases and J 4 bases; bases outside gene matches: 6. The CDR3 is 16 amino acids. CDR3 bases: TGTGCCAGCAGCTTAAGGTCCGGACTAGCGGGAGAGACCCAGTACTTC. Translation: CASSLRSGLAGETQYF.

This clonotype was detected ten times or more. The chain carries TRBV6-1 and TRBJ2-2; no clear D. The ends were cut back, 2 bases at V and 2 bases at J, with 9 bases in the middle. CDR1 is MNHNS, CDR2 SASEGT, per germline. This CDR3 comprises 15 residues. CDR3 in DNA: TGTGCCAGCAGTGAATTTCCAGGAAACACCGGGGAGCTGTTTTTT. Amino acid sequence: CASSEFPGNTGELFF.

This clonotype turned up a few times. The chain combines TRBV20-1 with TRBJ1-1; no clear D. The germline CDR1 and CDR2 sequences are DFQATT and SNEGSKA (reference sequence). Between the trimmed V and J ends, which lost 4 bases and 0 bases, there was a span of 18 bases. The CDR3 is 16 amino acids. CDR3 residues: CSATPLRVGVNTEAFF. CDR3 nucleotide sequence: TGCAGTGCTACACCCCTTAGAGTTGGGGTGAACACTGAAGCTTTCTTT.

This clonotype was recorded many times. The V gene is TRBV6-1, the J gene TRBJ2-3; D is perhaps TRBD2 (6 bases). Germline CDR1 is MNHNS and CDR2 is SASEGT. CDR3 length equals 16 residues. Trimming took 1 base from V and 2 from J, leaving 13 bases between them. CDR3 amino acids: CASSEGRVKNTDTQYF. DNA of the CDR3: TGTGCCAGCAGTGAAGGGAGGGTTAAGAACACAGATACGCAGTATTTT.

This clonotype was counted ten times or more. V usage is TRBV20-1 and J usage is TRBJ2-1; 10 bases are shared with TRBD2. Germline CDR1 DFQATT, CDR2 SNEGSKA (reference sequence). There are 19 residues in the CDR3. V shed 1 base and J 0 bases; nucleotides not matched to a gene: 12. The CDR3 DNA sequence: TGCAGTGCTAGAGGAGCAGCGGGAGGGCTGCGAAGCTCCTACAATGAGCAGTTCTTC. Protein product: CSARGAAGGLRSSYNEQFF.

The chain joins TRBV29-1 to TRBJ1-2; D is ambiguous. The germline CDR1 and CDR2 sequences are SQVTM and ANQGSEA. This CDR3 is 11 amino acids long. CDR3 sequence reads: CTTTGNYGYTF. The DNA of the CDR3 is TGCACCACTACGGGGAACTATGGCTACACCTTC. The entire variable domain, with the rest obtained from reference TRBV29-1 and TRBJ1-2, is as follows: SAVISQKPSRDICQRGTSLTIQCQVDSQVTMMFWYRQQPGQSLTLIATANQGSEATYESGFVIDKFPISRPNLTFSTLTVSNMSPEDSSIYLCTTTGNYGYTFGSGTRLTVV.

This clonotype was seen many times. The genes are TRBV5-4 and TRBJ2-7, with a tentative D call TRBD2 (5 bases). V lost 4 bases to trimming and J lost 2 bases, with 10 bases between them. This CDR3 is 13 amino acids long. Per germline, CDR1 SGHNT and CDR2 YYREEE (reference sequence). CDR3 protein: CASSKDSTYEQYF. The CDR3 DNA is TGTGCCAGCAGCAAGGACTCCACCTACGAGCAGTACTTC.

This clonotype appeared many times. For the CDR3, the DNA is TGTGCCAGCAGCTTAGTCCTGCAGGGCCAGTACTTC. Translated: CASSLVLQGQYF. V gene TRBV7-9 combines with J gene TRBJ2-5; tentatively, D is TRBD1 (5 bases). V lost 1 base, J lost 10 bases, and 10 bases lay in between. The germline V gene encodes CDR1 SEHNR and CDR2 FQNEAQ (reference sequence). The CDR3 spans 12 residues.

This clonotype was seen many times. The chain combines TRBV2 with TRBJ1-2, with D unresolved. The CDR3 covers 12 residues. Germline loops: CDR1 SNHLY, CDR2 FYNNEI. With 3 bases removed from V and 8 bases from J, the gap between germline ends came to 10 bases. CDR3 sequence (DNA): TGTGCCAGCAGTGACCGGGATCTAGGCTACACCTTC. Amino acid sequence: CASSDRDLGYTF.

The chain recombines TRBV27 with TRBJ2-2, with D perhaps matching TRBD1 (7 bases). Trimming took 6 bases from V and 4 from J, leaving 15 bases between them. In germline, CDR1 is MNHEY, CDR2 SMNVEV (reference sequence). This CDR3 spans 15 amino acids. The chain's CDR3 is CASRGAGGGTGELFF. The CDR3 DNA sequence: TGTGCCAGCAGGGGGGCAGGGGGAGGCACCGGGGAGCTGTTTTTT.

This clonotype was picked up many times. The chain carries TRBV7-2 and TRBJ2-7, with D maybe TRBD2 (5 bases). CDR3 size: 15 residues. Trimming took 1 base from V and 2 from J, leaving 12 bases between them. The V gene's germline CDR1 is SGHTA and CDR2 FQGNSA. The CDR3 DNA is TGTGCCAGCAGCTTAGAGGCAGGAGGCGCCTACGAGCAGTACTTC. It specifies CASSLEAGGAYEQYF.

The CDR3 DNA follows: TGTGCCAGCAGCTGGGAGGGCCCCTACGAGCAGTACTTC. Translation: CASSWEGPYEQYF. V usage is TRBV5-4 and J usage is TRBJ2-7, with 7 positions matching TRBD2. The CDR3 is made up of 13 amino acids. V lost 3 bases and J lost 2; bases outside the gene matches: 2. Per germline, CDR1 SGHNT and CDR2 YYREEE (reference sequence). Drawing the rest from reference TRBV5-4 and TRBJ2-7, the complete variable domain is ETGVTQSPTHLIKTRGQQVTLRCSSQSGHNTVSWYQQALGQGPQFIFQYYREEENGRGNFPPRFSGLQFPNYSSELNVNALELDDSALYLCASSWEGPYEQYFGPGTRLTVT.

The count of this clonotype is one. The V and J genes are TRBV10-3 and TRBJ1-6, with D perhaps TRBD1 (5 bases). The CDR3 covers 14 residues. The V end lost 4 bases, the J end lost 10 bases, and 14 bases lay between the germline ends. Germline values: CDR1 ENHRY, CDR2 SYGVKD. CDR3 sequence: CAISGDVTGSPLHF. CDR3 nucleotides: TGTGCCATCAGTGGGGACGTGACCGGGTCACCCCTCCACTTT.

The chain has TRBV7-3 and TRBJ1-5; D unclear. Per the germline V gene, CDR1 is SGHTA and CDR2 is FQGTGA. There are 18 residues in the CDR3. With 5 bases removed from V and 0 bases from J, the gap between germline ends came to 20 bases. For the CDR3, the DNA is TGTGCCAGCAGCCCCCTTAGATTTACGCGAAATAGCAATCAGCCCCAGCATTTT. It encodes CASSPLRFTRNSNQPQHF.

This clonotype was recorded at least ten times. The chain recombines TRBV6-5 with TRBJ2-7; 9 nucleotides agree with TRBD1. Per germline, CDR1 MNHEY and CDR2 SVGAGI. This CDR3 spans 14 amino acids. V dropped 0 bases and J dropped 5; count of bases not matched to a gene: 2. DNA for the CDR3: TGTGCCAGCAGTTACTCACAGGGGGCTAACGAGCAGTACTTC. This translates into CASSYSQGANEQYF.

Many counts were recorded for this clonotype. The chain couples TRBV20-1 to TRBJ2-7; 11 bases agree with TRBD1. V was clipped by 5 bases and J by 6 bases; unmatched bases: 3. There are 12 residues in the CDR3. Per the germline V gene, CDR1 is DFQATT and CDR2 is SNEGSKA (reference sequence). DNA for the CDR3: TGCAGTGCTTCCGGGACAGGGGGCGAGCAGTACTTC. Its protein is CSASGTGGEQYF.

The table lists this clonotype with many counts. The rearrangement links TRBV5-1 to TRBJ2-7; the D gene could be TRBD1 or TRBD2 (5 bases each). This CDR3 is 13 amino acids long. Germline V lookup: CDR1 SGHRS, CDR2 YFSETQ. With 4 bases removed from V and 1 base from J, the gap between germline ends came to 9 bases. The CDR3 nucleotides are TGCGCCAGCAGCCGAGGGGATTCCTACGAGCAGTACTTC. Translating it yields CASSRGDSYEQYF.

This clonotype was detected many times. The rearrangement links TRBV28 to TRBJ2-3, with TRBD1 as a possible D gene (5 bases). V dropped 3 bases and J dropped 2 bases, with 9 bases sitting between them. This CDR3 spans 14 amino acids. Germline values: CDR1 MDHEN, CDR2 SYDVKM. CDR3 region: CASSFQGPTDTQYF. The CDR3 coding sequence is TGTGCCAGCAGTTTCCAGGGCCCCACAGATACGCAGTATTTT.

This clonotype occurred many times. V is TRBV6-2 or TRBV6-3 and J is TRBJ2-3; perhaps TRBD1 as D (6 bases). Deletions cut 6 bases from V and 4 bases from J, with 11 bases between. Germline CDR1 and CDR2: MNHEY and SVGEGT. The CDR3 totals 13 residues. CDR3 amino acids: CASRLDSADTQYF. For the CDR3, the DNA is TGTGCCAGCAGACTGGACAGCGCAGATACGCAGTATTTT.

There are many counts of this clonotype. The CDR3 spells CSARTDSGDLVYEQYF. CDR3 coding DNA: TGCAGTGCTAGGACTGATAGCGGGGATCTCGTCTACGAGCAGTACTTC. This chain connects TRBV20-1 to TRBJ2-7; 8 bases are shared with TRBD2. The CDR3 runs 16 residues. V was clipped by 3 bases and J by 3 bases; unmatched bases: 13. The germline CDR1 and CDR2 sequences are DFQATT and SNEGSKA (reference sequence).